This T cell receptor beta chain was sequenced for a study of cytomegalovirus exposure and HLA in healthy donors. The CDR3 extends over 13 amino acids. V gave up 5 bases and J gave up 5 bases, with 12 bases separating them. Germline V CDR1 and CDR2: LNHDA, SQIVND (reference sequence). Though probably carrying unrecorded immune exposures, donors were nominally healthy at sampling. PCR used 60 Vbeta primers and 13 Jbeta primers. The method was immunoSEQ multiplex PCR; TCRdb's version includes in-frame clones alone and lacks a portion of them. The sample has 140,000 to 150,000 clones; roughly 78% are singletons. A remark on this clone: No antigen is known for it.

Study-level points and caveats: Later on, a genetic analysis was performed. It linked a missense variant in DCLRE1C with V- and J-gene trimming of TCR beta.

The rearrangement joins TRBV19 to TRBJ1-2, with a possible D match to TRBD1 (5 bases). Sequenced: PBMCs. The clonotype was recovered from a man between 40 and 49 years old in good health and CMV-seropositive. Here the CDR3 DNA reads TGTGCCAGTAGTGACAGATTGCAGTATGGCTACACCTTC. Amino acid sequence: CASSDRLQYGYTF.